This paragraph covers one T cell receptor beta chain sequence. Germline-derived CDR1 and CDR2 are MNHNS and SASEGT. The ends lost 8 bases at V and 5 bases at J; junction bases unmatched: 2. CDR3 size: 13 residues. Extracted RNA was reverse transcribed into cDNA, the sequencing template. Data came from immunoSEQ multiplex PCR; TCRdb stores just in-frame clones and leaves some out. Of around 270,000 clones in the sample, roughly 64% are singletons; the top ten hold roughly 1.8%. The sample comes from a study of CD8+ T cells in alopecia areata. Treatment noted: oral pan-JAK inhibitor, 5-10 mg twice daily.

Sequences were derived from CD4+ T cells sorted from blood, sampled at week 24, from a patient treated with tofacitinib. This TCR derives from a human donor with alopecia areata. The chain carries TRBV6-1 and TRBJ2-1, with 11 bases fitting TRBD2. The CDR3 loop reads CASGLAGNNEQFF. The CDR3 coding sequence is TGTGCCAGCGGACTAGCGGGTAACAATGAGCAGTTCTTC.